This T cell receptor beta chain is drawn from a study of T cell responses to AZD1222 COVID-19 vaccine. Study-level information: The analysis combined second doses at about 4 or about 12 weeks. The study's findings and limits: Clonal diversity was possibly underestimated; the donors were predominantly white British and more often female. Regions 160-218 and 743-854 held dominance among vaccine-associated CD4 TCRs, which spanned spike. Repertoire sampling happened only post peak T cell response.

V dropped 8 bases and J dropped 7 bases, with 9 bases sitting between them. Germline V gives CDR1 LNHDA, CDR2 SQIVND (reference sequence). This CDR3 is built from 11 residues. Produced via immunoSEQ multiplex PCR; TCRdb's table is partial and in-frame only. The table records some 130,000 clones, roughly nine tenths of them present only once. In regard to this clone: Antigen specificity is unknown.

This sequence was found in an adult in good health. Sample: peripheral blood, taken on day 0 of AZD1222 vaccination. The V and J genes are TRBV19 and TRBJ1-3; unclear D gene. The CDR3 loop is CASRYSNTIYF. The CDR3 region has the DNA TGTGCCAGTCGTTACTCGAACACCATATATTTT.